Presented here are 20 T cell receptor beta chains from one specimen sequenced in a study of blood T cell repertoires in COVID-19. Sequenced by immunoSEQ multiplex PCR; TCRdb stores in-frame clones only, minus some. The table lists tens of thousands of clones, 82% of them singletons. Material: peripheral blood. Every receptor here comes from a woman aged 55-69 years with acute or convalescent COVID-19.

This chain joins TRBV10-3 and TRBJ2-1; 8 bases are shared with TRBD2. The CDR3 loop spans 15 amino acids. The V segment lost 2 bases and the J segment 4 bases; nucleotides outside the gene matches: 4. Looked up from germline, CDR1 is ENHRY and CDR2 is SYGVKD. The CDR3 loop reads CAISEGGRLYNEQFF. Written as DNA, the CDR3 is TGTGCCATCAGTGAGGGCGGGAGGCTTTACAATGAGCAGTTCTTC.

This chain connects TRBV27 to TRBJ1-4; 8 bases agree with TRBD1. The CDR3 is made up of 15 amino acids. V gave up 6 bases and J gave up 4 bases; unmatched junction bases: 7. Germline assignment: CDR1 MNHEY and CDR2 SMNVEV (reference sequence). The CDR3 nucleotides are TGTGCCAGCAGCTACAACAGGGGGGGTAATGAAAAACTGTTTTTT. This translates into CASSYNRGGNEKLFF.

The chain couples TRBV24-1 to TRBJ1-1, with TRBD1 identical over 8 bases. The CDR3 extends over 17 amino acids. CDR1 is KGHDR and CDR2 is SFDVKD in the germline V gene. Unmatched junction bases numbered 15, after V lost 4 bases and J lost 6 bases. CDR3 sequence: CATSDGTGGGPGSEAFF. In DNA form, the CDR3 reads TGTGCCACCAGTGACGGGACAGGAGGAGGCCCGGGTTCTGAAGCTTTCTTT.

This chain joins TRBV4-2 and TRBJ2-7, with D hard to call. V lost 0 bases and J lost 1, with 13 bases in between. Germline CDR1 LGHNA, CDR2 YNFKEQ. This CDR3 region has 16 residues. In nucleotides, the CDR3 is TGTGCCAGCAGCCAAGATCCGGCGGAGACGTCCTACGAGCAGTACTTC. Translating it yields CASSQDPAETSYEQYF.

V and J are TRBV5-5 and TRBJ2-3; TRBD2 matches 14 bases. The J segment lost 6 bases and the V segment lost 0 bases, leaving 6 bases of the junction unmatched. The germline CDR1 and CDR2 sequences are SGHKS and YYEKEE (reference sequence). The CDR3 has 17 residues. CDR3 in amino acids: CASSLAPGLAGADTQYF. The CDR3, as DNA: TGTGCCAGCAGCTTGGCTCCGGGACTAGCGGGAGCGGATACGCAGTATTTT.

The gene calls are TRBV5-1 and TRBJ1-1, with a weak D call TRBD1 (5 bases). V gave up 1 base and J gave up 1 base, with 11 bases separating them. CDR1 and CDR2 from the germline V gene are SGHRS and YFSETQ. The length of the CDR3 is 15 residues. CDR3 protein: CASSLTTARNTEAFF. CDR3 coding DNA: TGCGCCAGCAGCTTGACGACAGCTAGGAACACTGAAGCTTTCTTT.

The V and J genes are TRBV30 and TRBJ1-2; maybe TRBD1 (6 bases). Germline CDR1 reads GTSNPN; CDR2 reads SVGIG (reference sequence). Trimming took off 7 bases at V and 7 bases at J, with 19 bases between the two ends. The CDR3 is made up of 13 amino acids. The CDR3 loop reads CALENGGRGGYTF. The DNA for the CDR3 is TGTGCCTTGGAGAACGGGGGGCGCGGTGGCTACACCTTC.

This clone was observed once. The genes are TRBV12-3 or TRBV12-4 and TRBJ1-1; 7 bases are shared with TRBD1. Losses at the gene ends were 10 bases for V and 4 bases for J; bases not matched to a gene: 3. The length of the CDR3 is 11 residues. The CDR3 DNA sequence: TGTGCCATCAGGGGGGGCACTGAAGCTTTCTTT. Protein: CAIRGGTEAFF.

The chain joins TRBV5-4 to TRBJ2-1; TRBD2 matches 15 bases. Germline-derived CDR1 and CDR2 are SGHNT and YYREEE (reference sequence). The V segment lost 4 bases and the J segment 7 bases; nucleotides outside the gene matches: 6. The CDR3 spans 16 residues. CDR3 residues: CASSAGTSGRRNEQFF. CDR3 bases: TGTGCCAGCAGCGCAGGGACTAGCGGGAGGAGGAATGAGCAGTTCTTC.

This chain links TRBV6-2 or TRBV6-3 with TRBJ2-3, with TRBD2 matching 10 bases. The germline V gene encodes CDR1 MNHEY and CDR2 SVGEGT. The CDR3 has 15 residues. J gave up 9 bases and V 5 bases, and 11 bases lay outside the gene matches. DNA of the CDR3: TGTGCCAGCAGTCTAAGCGGGAGGGCCAGGAAGACGCAGTATTTT. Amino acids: CASSLSGRARKTQYF.

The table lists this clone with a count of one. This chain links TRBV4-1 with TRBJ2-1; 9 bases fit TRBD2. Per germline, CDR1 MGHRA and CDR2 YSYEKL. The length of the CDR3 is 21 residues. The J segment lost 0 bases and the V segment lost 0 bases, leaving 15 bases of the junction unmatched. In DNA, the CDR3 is TGCGCCAGCAGCCAAGATGGGGTAGCGGGAGTAACCCAACACTCCTACAATGAGCAGTTCTTC. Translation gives CASSQDGVAGVTQHSYNEQFF.

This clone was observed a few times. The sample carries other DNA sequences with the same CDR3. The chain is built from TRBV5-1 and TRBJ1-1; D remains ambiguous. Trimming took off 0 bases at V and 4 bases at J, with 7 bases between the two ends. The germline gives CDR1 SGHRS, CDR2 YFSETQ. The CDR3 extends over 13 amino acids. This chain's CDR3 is CASSLAAGTEAFF. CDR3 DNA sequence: TGCGCCAGCAGCTTGGCTGCGGGCACTGAAGCTTTCTTT.

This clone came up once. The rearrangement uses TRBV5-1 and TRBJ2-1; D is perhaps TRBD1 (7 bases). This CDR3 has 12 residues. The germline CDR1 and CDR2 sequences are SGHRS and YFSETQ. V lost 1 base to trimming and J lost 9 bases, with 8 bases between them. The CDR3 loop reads CASSLQGGEQFF. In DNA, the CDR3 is TGCGCCAGCAGCTTGCAGGGGGGTGAGCAGTTCTTC.

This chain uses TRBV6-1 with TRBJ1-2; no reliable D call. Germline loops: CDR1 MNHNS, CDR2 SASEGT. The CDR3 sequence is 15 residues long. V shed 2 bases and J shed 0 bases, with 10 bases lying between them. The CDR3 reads CASSELRGSNYGYTF. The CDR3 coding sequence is TGTGCCAGCAGTGAACTAAGAGGATCTAACTATGGCTACACCTTC.

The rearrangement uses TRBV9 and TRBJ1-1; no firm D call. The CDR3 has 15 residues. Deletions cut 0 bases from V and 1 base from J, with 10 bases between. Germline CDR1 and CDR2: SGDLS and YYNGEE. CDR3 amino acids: CASSVGPYRNTEAFF. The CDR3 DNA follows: TGTGCCAGCAGCGTAGGCCCCTATCGGAACACTGAAGCTTTCTTT.

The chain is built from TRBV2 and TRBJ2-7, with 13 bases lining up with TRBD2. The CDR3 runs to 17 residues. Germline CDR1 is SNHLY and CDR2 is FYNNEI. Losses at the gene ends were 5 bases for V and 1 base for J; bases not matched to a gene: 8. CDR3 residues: CASSKGLAGVRSYEQYF. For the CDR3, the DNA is TGTGCCAGCAGTAAAGGACTAGCGGGGGTACGATCCTACGAGCAGTACTTC. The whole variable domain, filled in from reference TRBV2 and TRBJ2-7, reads EPEVTQTPSHQVTQMGQEVILRCVPISNHLYFYWYRQILGQKVEFLVSFYNNEISEKSEIFDDQFSVERPDGSNFTLKIRSTKLEDSAMYFCASSKGLAGVRSYEQYFGPGTRLTVT.

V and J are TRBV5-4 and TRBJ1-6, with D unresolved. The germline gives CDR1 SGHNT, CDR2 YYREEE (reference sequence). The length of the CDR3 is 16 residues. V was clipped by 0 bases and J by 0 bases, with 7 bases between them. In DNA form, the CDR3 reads TGTGCCAGCAGCTTGGCCGGGAGCTCCTATAATTCACCCCTCCACTTT. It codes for CASSLAGSSYNSPLHF.

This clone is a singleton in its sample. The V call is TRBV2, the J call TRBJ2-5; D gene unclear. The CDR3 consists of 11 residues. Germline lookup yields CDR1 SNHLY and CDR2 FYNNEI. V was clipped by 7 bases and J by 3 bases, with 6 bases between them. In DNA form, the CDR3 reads TGTGCCAGCAATTCCGAAGAGACCCAGTACTTC. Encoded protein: CASNSEETQYF. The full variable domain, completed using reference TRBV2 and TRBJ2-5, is EPEVTQTPSHQVTQMGQEVILRCVPISNHLYFYWYRQILGQKVEFLVSFYNNEISEKSEIFDDQFSVERPDGSNFTLKIRSTKLEDSAMYFCASNSEETQYFGPGTRLLVL.

The CDR3 DNA follows: TGTGCCAGCAGCCCTGGAGGGAGCAATCAGCCCCAGCATTTT. This encodes CASSPGGSNQPQHF. The rearrangement uses TRBV28 and TRBJ1-5; D remains ambiguous. Germline V CDR1 and CDR2: MDHEN, SYDVKM. The CDR3 sequence is 14 residues long. Trimming stripped 6 bases from V and 1 base from J, with 10 bases between.

The CDR3 sequence is CASSPGRGVNTEAFF. The CDR3 DNA reads TGCGCCAGCAGCCCGGGGCGGGGCGTGAACACTGAAGCTTTCTTT. This sequence joins TRBV5-1 and TRBJ1-1, with D possibly matching TRBD1 (5 bases). V lost 4 bases and J lost 0, with 13 bases in between. There are 15 residues in the CDR3. From germline, CDR1 is SGHRS and CDR2 YFSETQ. Using reference TRBV5-1 and TRBJ1-1 for the parts outside the CDR3, the full variable domain is KAGVTQTPRYLIKTRGQQVTLSCSPISGHRSVSWYQQTPGQGLQFLFEYFSETQRNKGNFPGRFSGRQFSNSRSEMNVSTLELGDSALYLCASSPGRGVNTEAFFGQGTRLTVV.